This T cell receptor (beta chain) is drawn from a study of spatial heterogeneity in lung cancer. Indicated time point: blood at routine non-recurrence follow-up after resection. From tumor, nontumor lung or frozen PBMC, whole RNA was taken unsorted for sequencing. This clonotype was recorded a few times. CDR1 and CDR2 from the germline V gene are SEHNR and FQNEAQ (reference sequence). This CDR3 has 15 amino acids. The ends were cut back, 6 bases at V and 4 bases at J, with 18 bases in the middle. TCRdb independently ran MiXCR on the 5' RACE reads; one entry per CDR3 protein. The sample records more than 95,000 distinct CDR3 sequences, about 12% being singletons.

The TCR was taken from a male donor with early-stage non-small cell lung cancer. The sequences come from PBMCs, collected at follow-up. The rearrangement uses TRBV7-9 and TRBJ1-2, with a tentative D call TRBD1 (6 bases). CDR3 DNA sequence: TGTGCCAGCAGGTCCGGATTGACAGGCGGCTATGGCTACACCTTC. Residues: CASRSGLTGGYGYTF.